This TCR beta chain is drawn from a study of T cells in tuberculosis. Study overall: A South African cohort included IGRA-negative adolescents, latently infected IGRA-positive adolescents and adults with active tuberculosis. Blood was taken before or within 7 days of anti-tuberculosis therapy.

Time point given: new active TB diagnosis, blood taken before or within 7 days of starting treatment. V was clipped by 7 bases and J by 2 bases, with 15 bases between them. This CDR3 region has 14 residues. Germline V CDR1 and CDR2: SGHRS, YFSETQ. Profiling relied on immunoSEQ multiplex PCR, and the TCRdb table lists in-frame clones only, not all of them. Here the sample spans some 49,000 clones, around 96% being singletons. The receptor was isolated from an adult with tuberculosis. This rearrangement joins TRBV5-1 to TRBJ2-5, with D maybe TRBD2 (7 bases). Source: PBMCs, taken at tuberculosis diagnosis. This chain's CDR3 is CASAVGGPQETQYF. The CDR3 bases are TGCGCCAGCGCGGTCGGGGGGCCGCAAGAGACCCAGTACTTC.